A selection of T cell receptor beta chains follows, all from one sample in a study of T-cell reconstitution after alpha-beta-depleted transplantation in children. MiXCR was run by TCRdb on the PCR reads, yielding one entry per CDR3 protein. The sample contains hundreds of thousands of distinct CDR3 sequences, 10% to 13% of which appear only once. The starting material was PBMCs, obtained before TCRalphabeta/CD19-depleted stem cell transplant. The receptors here all came from a child aged 2 to 10 with inherited bone marrow failure, due to receive a stem cell transplant. The CDR3 runs from the conserved cysteine through the conserved F or W. The D gene is left open where the match is weak. Clone size is shown for a subset of rows, as once, few, many or a class of expanded clone.

abundance: many
v_gene: TRBV7-2
j_gene: TRBJ2-3
d_gene: NA
CDR3aa: CASSLRRGSPDTQYF
CDR3nt: TGTGCCAGCAGCTTACGTAGGGGGAGCCCAGATACGCAGTATTTT

abundance: many
v_gene: TRBV20-1
j_gene: TRBJ1-1
d_gene: NA
CDR3aa: CSARGLLNTEAFF
CDR3nt: TGCAGTGCTAGGGGGCTTCTGAACACTGAAGCTTTCTTT

abundance: NA
v_gene: TRBV2
j_gene: TRBJ2-2
d_gene: NA
CDR3aa: CASGWQEGTGELFF
CDR3nt: TGTGCCAGCGGGTGGCAGGAAGGAACCGGGGAGCTGTTTTTT

abundance: many
v_gene: TRBV15
j_gene: TRBJ2-7
d_gene: TRBD1
CDR3aa: CATSRWDRRREQYF
CDR3nt: TGTGCCACCAGCAGATGGGACAGGCGCCGAGAGCAGTACTTC

abundance: many
v_gene: TRBV13
j_gene: TRBJ2-2
d_gene: NA
CDR3aa: CASSFGPPNTGELFF
CDR3nt: TGTGCCAGCAGCTTCGGGCCTCCGAACACCGGGGAGCTGTTTTTT

abundance: many
v_gene: TRBV6-1
j_gene: TRBJ1-1
d_gene: TRBD1
CDR3aa: CASRSTGFTEAFF
CDR3nt: TGTGCCAGCAGGTCGACAGGGTTCACTGAAGCTTTCTTT

abundance: many
v_gene: TRBV20-1
j_gene: TRBJ1-6
d_gene: TRBD1
CDR3aa: CSALGQGDNSPLHF
CDR3nt: TGCAGTGCCCTCGGACAGGGAGATAATTCACCCCTCCACTTT

abundance: few
v_gene: TRBV6-1
j_gene: TRBJ1-5
d_gene: TRBD1
CDR3aa: CASRTRQGNQPQHF
CDR3nt: TGTGCCAGCAGGACTAGACAGGGTAATCAGCCCCAGCATTTT

abundance: many
v_gene: TRBV7-2
j_gene: TRBJ2-7
d_gene: NA
CDR3aa: CASSLVQAGASSYEQYF
CDR3nt: TGTGCCAGCAGCTTAGTACAGGCCGGTGCTAGCTCCTACGAGCAGTACTTC

abundance: many
v_gene: TRBV27
j_gene: TRBJ2-7
d_gene: TRBD1
CDR3aa: CATESGQGFEQYF
CDR3nt: TGTGCCACCGAGTCAGGACAGGGTTTCGAGCAGTACTTC

abundance: many
v_gene: TRBV27
j_gene: TRBJ2-1
d_gene: NA
CDR3aa: CASSPKIYNEQFF
CDR3nt: TGTGCCAGCAGCCCAAAAATATACAATGAGCAGTTCTTC

abundance: many
v_gene: TRBV20-1
j_gene: TRBJ2-7
d_gene: TRBD1
CDR3aa: CSAPGQENYEQYF
CDR3nt: TGCAGTGCACCGGGACAGGAAAATTACGAGCAGTACTTC

abundance: many
v_gene: TRBV4-3
j_gene: TRBJ2-1
d_gene: NA
CDR3aa: CASSHDHSYNEQFF
CDR3nt: TGCGCCAGCAGCCATGACCATTCCTACAATGAGCAGTTCTTC

abundance: few
v_gene: TRBV5-1
j_gene: TRBJ2-3
d_gene: TRBD1
CDR3aa: CASSLFPGQGVPDTQYF
CDR3nt: TGCGCCAGCAGCTTGTTTCCGGGACAGGGGGTTCCAGATACGCAGTATTTT

abundance: many
v_gene: TRBV20-1
j_gene: TRBJ2-1
d_gene: NA
CDR3aa: CSARDRVADEQFF
CDR3nt: TGCAGTGCTAGAGATCGAGTAGCCGATGAGCAGTTCTTC

abundance: NA
v_gene: TRBV6-1
j_gene: TRBJ2-2
d_gene: TRBD2
CDR3aa: CASSELAGVTGELFF
CDR3nt: TGTGCCAGCAGTGAGCTAGCGGGAGTCACCGGGGAGCTGTTTTTT

abundance: many
v_gene: TRBV6-5
j_gene: TRBJ2-7
d_gene: TRBD1
CDR3aa: CASSPGTAIYEQYF
CDR3nt: TGTGCCAGCAGCCCCGGGACAGCCATTTACGAGCAGTACTTC

abundance: many
v_gene: TRBV29-1
j_gene: TRBJ2-7
d_gene: NA
CDR3aa: CSVEVERYEQYF
CDR3nt: TGCAGCGTTGAAGTGGAGCGATACGAGCAGTACTTC

abundance: many
v_gene: TRBV4-1
j_gene: TRBJ2-7
d_gene: TRBD1
CDR3aa: CASSYGTEGEQYF
CDR3nt: TGCGCCAGCAGTTACGGGACAGAGGGCGAGCAGTACTTC

abundance: many
v_gene: TRBV20-1
j_gene: TRBJ2-1
d_gene: TRBD2
CDR3aa: CSARPYQREGYNEQFF
CDR3nt: TGCAGTGCTAGACCCTACCAGCGGGAGGGCTACAATGAGCAGTTCTTC

abundance: few
v_gene: TRBV5-1
j_gene: TRBJ1-5
d_gene: TRBD1
CDR3aa: CASSSQLKNDRVSQPQHF
CDR3nt: TGCGCCAGCAGCTCCCAACTAAAAAACGACAGGGTGAGTCAGCCCCAGCATTTT

abundance: NA
v_gene: TRBV4-3
j_gene: TRBJ2-2
d_gene: NA
CDR3aa: CASSQDGGAGTGELFF
CDR3nt: TGCGCCAGCAGCCAAGATGGGGGGGCGGGCACCGGGGAGCTGTTTTTT

abundance: NA
v_gene: TRBV5-5
j_gene: TRBJ1-2
d_gene: NA
CDR3aa: CASSLAREVNYGYTF
CDR3nt: TGTGCCAGCAGCTTGGCGAGGGAGGTAAACTATGGCTACACCTTC

abundance: many
v_gene: TRBV20-1
j_gene: TRBJ1-2
d_gene: NA
CDR3aa: CSASRAGYYGYTF
CDR3nt: TGCAGTGCCAGTCGTGCAGGCTACTATGGCTACACCTTC

abundance: few
v_gene: TRBV19
j_gene: TRBJ1-1
d_gene: NA
CDR3aa: CASSIKGYQNTEAFF
CDR3nt: TGTGCCAGTAGTATAAAGGGGTATCAGAACACTGAAGCTTTCTTT

abundance: many
v_gene: TRBV3-1
j_gene: TRBJ2-7
d_gene: NA
CDR3aa: CASSLWDRSYEQYF
CDR3nt: TGTGCCAGCAGCCTGTGGGACCGTTCCTACGAGCAGTACTTC

abundance: many
v_gene: TRBV7-2
j_gene: TRBJ1-3
d_gene: NA
CDR3aa: CASRLTGFGFSGNTIYF
CDR3nt: TGTGCCAGCAGGCTAACAGGGTTCGGTTTCTCTGGAAACACCATATATTTT

abundance: many
v_gene: TRBV3-1
j_gene: TRBJ2-1
d_gene: TRBD2
CDR3aa: CASSQDGSGLENEQFF
CDR3nt: TGTGCCAGCAGCCAAGATGGTTCGGGACTAGAAAATGAGCAGTTCTTC

abundance: many
v_gene: TRBV11-2
j_gene: TRBJ2-7
d_gene: TRBD2
CDR3aa: CASSLGGRLAGDSYEQYF
CDR3nt: TGTGCCAGCAGCTTAGGGGGAAGACTAGCGGGAGACTCCTACGAGCAGTACTTC

abundance: many
v_gene: TRBV20-1
j_gene: TRBJ2-5
d_gene: TRBD2
CDR3aa: CSARISGRIQETQYF
CDR3nt: TGCAGTGCTCGGATTAGCGGGAGGATACAAGAGACCCAGTACTTC

abundance: few
v_gene: TRBV20-1
j_gene: TRBJ2-7
d_gene: NA
CDR3aa: CSASSGDSYEQYF
CDR3nt: TGCAGTGCTAGTTCGGGGGACTCCTACGAGCAGTACTTC

abundance: NA
v_gene: TRBV6-5
j_gene: TRBJ1-2
d_gene: TRBD1
CDR3aa: CASSFLTGFLGYTF
CDR3nt: TGTGCCAGCAGTTTCCTGACAGGGTTTCTTGGCTACACCTTC

abundance: many
v_gene: TRBV29-1
j_gene: TRBJ2-7
d_gene: TRBD1
CDR3aa: CSAGTGGFYEQYF
CDR3nt: TGCAGCGCCGGGACAGGGGGTTTCTACGAGCAGTACTTC

abundance: many
v_gene: TRBV12-3/TRBV12-4
j_gene: TRBJ2-3
d_gene: NA
CDR3aa: CASIEVLTDTQYF
CDR3nt: TGTGCCAGCATAGAAGTACTCACAGATACGCAGTATTTT

abundance: many
v_gene: TRBV7-2
j_gene: TRBJ2-7
d_gene: TRBD2
CDR3aa: CASSLVGGLAGVEQYF
CDR3nt: TGTGCCAGCAGCTTAGTAGGCGGGCTAGCGGGAGTCGAGCAGTACTTC

abundance: NA
v_gene: TRBV27
j_gene: TRBJ2-1
d_gene: NA
CDR3aa: CASSLGGIGSYNEQFF
CDR3nt: TGTGCCAGCAGTTTAGGGGGGATTGGCTCCTACAATGAGCAGTTCTTC

abundance: many
v_gene: TRBV11-2
j_gene: TRBJ1-4
d_gene: TRBD1
CDR3aa: CASSFRQGPNEKLFF
CDR3nt: TGTGCCAGCAGCTTTCGACAGGGGCCAAATGAAAAACTGTTTTTT

abundance: few
v_gene: TRBV20-1
j_gene: TRBJ1-1
d_gene: NA
CDR3aa: CSARGGAPTEAFF
CDR3nt: TGCAGTGCCCGGGGGGGGGCGCCTACTGAAGCTTTCTTT

abundance: many
v_gene: TRBV18
j_gene: TRBJ2-3
d_gene: NA
CDR3aa: CASSPPSADTQYF
CDR3nt: TGTGCCAGCTCACCACCGAGTGCAGATACGCAGTATTTT

abundance: many
v_gene: TRBV4-3
j_gene: TRBJ2-5
d_gene: NA
CDR3aa: CASSFGTDQETQYF
CDR3nt: TGCGCCAGCAGCTTTGGGACGGACCAAGAGACCCAGTACTTC

abundance: many
v_gene: TRBV5-1
j_gene: TRBJ2-1
d_gene: NA
CDR3aa: CASSFASDEQFF
CDR3nt: TGCGCCAGCAGCTTTGCCAGCGATGAGCAGTTCTTC